This entry lists 12 T cell receptor beta chains sequenced from one sample in a study of post-analysis software for immune sequencing data. What these receptors recognize is not known. Study-level points and caveats: Higher frequency in patients than in controls was seen for 5 or 6 TRBV segments, with TRBV5-6, TRBV5-1 and TRBV20-1 among them.

Unique-molecular-identifier-tagged TCR beta cDNA libraries were used. TCRdb independently ran MiXCR on the PCR reads; one entry per CDR3 protein. The top ten hold 11% of the sample, which has some 700,000 distinct CDR3 sequences, around 64% seen once. Source material: blood. These receptors were obtained from a girl aged 2 to 9 with multiple sclerosis.

This chain links TRBV15 with TRBJ2-1; 7 positions match TRBD1. This CDR3 contains 16 residues. The V and J ends lost 5 bases and 4 bases, in that order; junction bases with no gene match: 11. From germline, CDR1 is LNHNV and CDR2 YYDKDF (reference sequence). The DNA of the CDR3 is TGTGCCACCAGCCGCCCTGCTCCGGGACAGTACAATGAGCAGTTCTTC. Its protein is CATSRPAPGQYNEQFF.

The V call is TRBV6-1, the J call TRBJ2-1; D possibly uses TRBD1 or TRBD2 (5 bases each). CDR1 and CDR2 from the germline V gene are MNHNS and SASEGT. This CDR3 is 14 amino acids long. Trimming took off 8 bases at V and 5 bases at J, with 16 bases between the two ends. DNA for the CDR3: TGTGCCAGCGGACTCCTGTGGGGGAACAATGAGCAGTTCTTC. It specifies CASGLLWGNNEQFF.

This clonotype showed up just once. The chain combines TRBV28 with TRBJ1-2; perhaps TRBD1 as D (6 bases). The CDR3 contains 13 residues. V lost 8 bases and J lost 3, with 13 bases in between. Germline V lookup: CDR1 MDHEN, CDR2 SYDVKM. This CDR3 is CASSGALDYGYTF. DNA for the CDR3: TGTGCCAGCTCGGGGGCGTTGGACTATGGCTACACCTTC.

The chain uses TRBV2 and TRBJ2-5; D is possibly TRBD1 (6 bases). Trimming shortened V by 6 bases and J by 5 bases, and 19 bases separated the two germline ends. The CDR3 is 15 residues long. Germline values: CDR1 SNHLY, CDR2 FYNNEI. CDR3 residues: CASSATVQGWETQYF. CDR3 bases: TGTGCCAGCAGCGCAACCGTACAGGGATGGGAGACCCAGTACTTC.

This rearrangement joins TRBV5-1 to TRBJ2-2, with D perhaps TRBD2 (6 bases). V dropped 0 bases and J dropped 1 base, with 16 bases sitting between them. The CDR3 runs to 18 residues. CDR1 and CDR2 from the germline V gene are SGHRS and YFSETQ. CDR3: CASSLASAAGLNTGELFF. The CDR3 region has the DNA TGCGCCAGCAGCTTGGCCTCTGCAGCGGGCCTGAACACCGGGGAGCTGTTTTTT.

The chain joins TRBV11-3 to TRBJ2-4, with 8 positions matching TRBD2. Matching the DNA end better, TRBJ2-5 makes the J call doubtful. The CDR3 runs 13 residues. In germline, CDR1 is SGHNT, CDR2 YENEEA. CDR3 DNA sequence: TGTGCCAGCAGCTTAGTAGCGGGGAGGACCCAGTACTTC. This gives the protein CASSLVAGRTQYF.

The rearrangement uses TRBV5-5 and TRBJ2-1; no definite D call. The CDR3 is 15 amino acids. Trimming pared 0 bases from V and 8 bases from J, leaving 15 bases between. Germline CDR1 reads SGHKS; CDR2 reads YYEKEE (reference sequence). CDR3 amino acids: CASSLGASGLDEQFF. The DNA of the CDR3 is TGTGCCAGCAGCTTGGGGGCCTCGGGTCTCGATGAGCAGTTCTTC.

The rearrangement links TRBV5-1 to TRBJ2-7; 10 bases align to TRBD2. The J call is doubtful: the DNA matches TRBJ2-5 better. The CDR3 consists of 17 residues. CDR1 SGHRS and CDR2 YFSETQ come from the germline V gene. CDR3: CASSLALAGAGRETQYF. The DNA of the CDR3 is TGCGCCAGCAGCTTGGCGCTAGCGGGAGCAGGAAGAGAGACCCAGTACTTC.

The chain has TRBV11-2 and TRBJ1-1, with TRBD1 matching 7 bases. V trimming: 5 bases; J trimming: 10 bases; junction bases outside the gene matches: 7. In germline, CDR1 is SGHAT, CDR2 FQNNGV. CDR3 length equals 12 residues. The CDR3 nucleotides read TGTGCCAGCAGCCCAAGGGGGCTGATAGCTTTCTTT. Its protein product is CASSPRGLIAFF.

The rearrangement links TRBV25-1 to TRBJ2-3; no definite D call. Germline CDR1 and CDR2: MGHDK and SYGVNS. The ends were cut back, 5 bases at V and 0 bases at J, with 12 bases in the middle. This CDR3 is built from 15 residues. DNA of the CDR3: TGTGCCAGCAGTCGAACAGCTACTAGCACAGATACGCAGTATTTT. It codes for CASSRTATSTDTQYF.

The chain recombines TRBV12-3 or TRBV12-4 with TRBJ2-5; possibly TRBD1 for D (6 bases). The CDR3 runs to 13 residues. V gave up 7 bases and J gave up 3 bases, with 12 bases separating them. This chain's CDR3 is CASTADREETQYF. The CDR3 DNA reads as TGTGCCAGCACCGCGGACAGAGAAGAGACCCAGTACTTC.

The chain carries TRBV5-5 and TRBJ2-7; 8 nucleotides line up with TRBD2. Unmatched junction bases numbered 8, after V lost 5 bases and J lost 4 bases. The CDR3 loop spans 14 amino acids. Germline lookup yields CDR1 SGHKS and CDR2 YYEKEE (reference sequence). CDR3 nucleotide sequence: TGTGCCAGCAGGCCGGGACTAGGCCTATACGAGCAGTACTTC. Its protein product is CASRPGLGLYEQYF.